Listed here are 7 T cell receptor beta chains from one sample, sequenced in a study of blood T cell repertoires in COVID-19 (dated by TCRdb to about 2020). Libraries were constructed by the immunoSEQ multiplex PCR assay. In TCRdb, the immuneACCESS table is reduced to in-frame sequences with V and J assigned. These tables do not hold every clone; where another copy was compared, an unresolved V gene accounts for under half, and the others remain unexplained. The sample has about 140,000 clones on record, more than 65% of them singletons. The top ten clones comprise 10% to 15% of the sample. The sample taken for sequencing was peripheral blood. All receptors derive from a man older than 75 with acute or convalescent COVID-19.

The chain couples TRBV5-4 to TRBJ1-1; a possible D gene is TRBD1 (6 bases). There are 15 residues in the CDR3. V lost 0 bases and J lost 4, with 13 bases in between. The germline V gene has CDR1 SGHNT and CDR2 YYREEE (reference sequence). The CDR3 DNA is TGTGCCAGCAGCTTGGCCGCCAACAGGGTCACTGAAGCTTTCTTT. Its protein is CASSLAANRVTEAFF.

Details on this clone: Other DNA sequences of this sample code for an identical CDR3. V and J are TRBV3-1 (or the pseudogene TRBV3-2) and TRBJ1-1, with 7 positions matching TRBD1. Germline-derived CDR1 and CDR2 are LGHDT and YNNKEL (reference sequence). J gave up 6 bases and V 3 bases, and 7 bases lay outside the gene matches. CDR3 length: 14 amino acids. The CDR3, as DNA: TGTGCCAGCAGCCATTTAGACAGGGCCGCTGAAGCTTTCTTT. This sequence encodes CASSHLDRAAEAFF.

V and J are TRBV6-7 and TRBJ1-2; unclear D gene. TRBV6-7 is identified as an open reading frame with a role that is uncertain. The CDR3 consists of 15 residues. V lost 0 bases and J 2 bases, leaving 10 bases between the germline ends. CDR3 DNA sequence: TGTGCCAGCAGTTACTCGAATCGAGGAAACTATGGCTACACCTTC. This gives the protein CASSYSNRGNYGYTF.

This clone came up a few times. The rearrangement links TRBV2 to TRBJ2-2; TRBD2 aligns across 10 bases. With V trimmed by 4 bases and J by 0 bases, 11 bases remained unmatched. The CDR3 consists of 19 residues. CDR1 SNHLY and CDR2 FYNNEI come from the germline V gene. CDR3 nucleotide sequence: TGTGCCAGCAGTGTCACCCGGTCTAGCGGGGGCCCGAACACCGGGGAGCTGTTTTTT. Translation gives CASSVTRSSGGPNTGELFF. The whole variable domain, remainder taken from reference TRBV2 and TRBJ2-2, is EPEVTQTPSHQVTQMGQEVILRCVPISNHLYFYWYRQILGQKVEFLVSFYNNEISEKSEIFDDQFSVERPDGSNFTLKIRSTKLEDSAMYFCASSVTRSSGGPNTGELFFGEGSRLTVL.

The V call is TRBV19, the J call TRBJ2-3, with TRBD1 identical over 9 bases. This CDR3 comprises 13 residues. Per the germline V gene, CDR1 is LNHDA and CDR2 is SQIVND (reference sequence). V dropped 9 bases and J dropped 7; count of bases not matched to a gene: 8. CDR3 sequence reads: CASGTGLPYTQYF. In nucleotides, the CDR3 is TGTGCCAGCGGGACAGGGCTTCCGTATACGCAGTATTTT.

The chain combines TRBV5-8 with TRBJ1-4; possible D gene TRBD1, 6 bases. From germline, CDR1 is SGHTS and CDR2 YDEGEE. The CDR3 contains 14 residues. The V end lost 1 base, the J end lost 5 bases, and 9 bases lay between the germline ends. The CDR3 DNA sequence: TGTGCCAGCAGCTTGAGGCAGGGGAATGAAAAACTGTTTTTT. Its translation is CASSLRQGNEKLFF.

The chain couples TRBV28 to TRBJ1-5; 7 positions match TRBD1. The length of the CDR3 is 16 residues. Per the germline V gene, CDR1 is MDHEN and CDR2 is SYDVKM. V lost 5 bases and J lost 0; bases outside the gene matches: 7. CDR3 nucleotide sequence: TGTGCCAGCAGTCCACTTGGGACAGATAGCAATCAGCCCCAGCATTTT. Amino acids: CASSPLGTDSNQPQHF.